Each of the 31 T cell receptor beta chains below was sequenced from the same sample in a study of T-cell memory formation after mild COVID-19. TCRdb itself ran the 5' RACE reads through MiXCR, one entry per CDR3 protein. There are roughly 400,000 distinct CDR3 sequences in the sample; 15% to 20% occur only once, and 20% to 25% lies in the top ten. Material: PBMCs or a T cell subset sorted from them (not recorded which). These receptors were collected from a man aged 18 to 29 who had mild COVID-19 (a few samples of this study predate the infection). Cell type and time point are not known.

This clonotype was seen only once. V usage is TRBV14 and J usage is TRBJ2-7; 7 bases align to TRBD1. Germline-derived CDR1 and CDR2 are SGHDN and FVKESK. CDR3 length: 13 residues. The ends lost 4 bases at V and 5 bases at J; junction bases unmatched: 5. The CDR3 DNA follows: TGTGCCAGCAGCCCCAGGGGGAACCACGAGCAGTACTTC. Translation gives CASSPRGNHEQYF. Full variable domain (outside the CDR3, taken from reference TRBV14 and TRBJ2-7): EAGVTQFPSHSVIEKGQTVTLRCDPISGHDNLYWYRRVMGKEIKFLLHFVKESKQDESGMPNNRFLAERTGGTYSTLKVQPAELEDSGVYFCASSPRGNHEQYFGPGTRLTVT.

This clonotype has only a few counts. This chain joins TRBV4-1 and TRBJ2-5; a weak D match, TRBD2 (6 bases). V dropped 0 bases and J dropped 0 bases, with 11 bases sitting between them. There are 16 residues in the CDR3. Looked up from germline, CDR1 is MGHRA and CDR2 is YSYEKL. The CDR3 sequence is CASSQERGPYQETQYF. In DNA, the CDR3 is TGCGCCAGCAGCCAAGAGCGGGGACCGTACCAAGAGACCCAGTACTTC.

Only a few counts were recorded for this clonotype. This chain links TRBV6-5 with TRBJ2-3; D call uncertain. CDR1 MNHEY and CDR2 SVGAGI come from the germline V gene. Trimming left V 7 bases short and J 6 bases short, with 14 bases between. The CDR3 spans 13 residues. DNA of the CDR3: TGTGCCAGCACCACCCAGGTGGGGGATACGCAGTATTTT. It encodes CASTTQVGDTQYF.

J is TRBJ1-2 and V is TRBV10-2; the match to TRBD1 covers 10 bases. The V and J ends lost 5 bases and 10 bases, in that order; junction bases with no gene match: 10. Germline values: CDR1 WSHSY, CDR2 SAAADI. The CDR3 is made up of 14 amino acids. The CDR3: CASSSGTGELYYTF. Written as DNA, the CDR3 is TGCGCCAGCAGTTCAGGGACAGGGGAACTCTACTACACCTTC.

The genes are TRBV7-4 and TRBJ2-3; 10 bases line up with TRBD2. Germline trimming cut 5 bases from V and 0 bases from J; bases unmatched to any gene: 14. In germline, CDR1 is SGHVT, CDR2 SQSDAQ. The CDR3 spans 19 residues. CDR3 protein: CASSPPWASGGASTDTQYF. CDR3 nucleotide sequence: TGTGCCAGCAGCCCTCCGTGGGCTAGCGGGGGCGCTAGCACAGATACGCAGTATTTT.

This chain links TRBV21-1 with TRBJ2-7; TRBD2, as called in the table, went unchecked against the DNA. TRBV21-1 is a documented pseudogene. This CDR3 contains 15 residues. The CDR3 is CASSSRQTRPYEQYV. CDR3 in DNA: TGTGCCAGCAGCTCTCGACAGACTAGACCCTACGAGCAGTACGTC.

The CDR3 DNA is TGTGCCAGCAGCCCCTTCACAGGGGGCAATCAGCCCCAGCATTTT. Translated: CASSPFTGGNQPQHF. V and J are TRBV7-2 and TRBJ1-5; 7 bases are a match to TRBD1. The germline V gene has CDR1 SGHTA and CDR2 FQGNSA. The ends lost 5 bases at V and 2 bases at J; junction bases unmatched: 6. This CDR3 contains 15 residues.

The table lists this clonotype with many counts. In DNA form, the CDR3 reads TGTGCCAGCTCGGGACAGACCCTCCAAGAGACCCAGTACTTC. Residues: CASSGQTLQETQYF. V usage is TRBV2 and J usage is TRBJ2-5, with 7 bases identical to TRBD1. V gave up 8 bases and J gave up 1 base; unmatched junction bases: 7. CDR1 is SNHLY and CDR2 is FYNNEI in the germline V gene. This CDR3 is built from 14 residues. The full variable domain, rest sourced from reference TRBV2 and TRBJ2-5, is EPEVTQTPSHQVTQMGQEVILRCVPISNHLYFYWYRQILGQKVEFLVSFYNNEISEKSEIFDDQFSVERPDGSNFTLKIRSTKLEDSAMYFCASSGQTLQETQYFGPGTRLLVL.

This clonotype showed up just a few times. The chain couples TRBV29-1 to TRBJ2-1; 9 bases align to TRBD2. The germline CDR1 and CDR2 sequences are SQVTM and ANQGSEA. J was trimmed by 5 bases and V by 4 bases; bases with no gene match: 3. The CDR3 has 13 residues. The CDR3 nucleotides are TGCAGCGTTGGCCAGCGGGGGGACAATGAGCAGTTCTTC. This sequence encodes CSVGQRGDNEQFF.

This clonotype was observed a handful of times. The V and J genes are TRBV12-3 or TRBV12-4 and TRBJ2-7; the D gene is possibly TRBD2 (5 bases). V dropped 5 bases and J dropped 2 bases, with 13 bases sitting between them. CDR3 length: 14 residues. The CDR3 reads CASSLGLPPYEQYF. The CDR3 region has the DNA TGTGCCAGCAGTCTCGGACTTCCCCCCTACGAGCAGTACTTC.

In this sample, this clonotype turned up a few times. The rearrangement joins TRBV27 to TRBJ2-3; D is possibly TRBD2 (6 bases). Germline loops: CDR1 MNHEY, CDR2 SMNVEV (reference sequence). The CDR3 runs 14 residues. Between the trimmed V and J ends, which lost 6 bases and 3 bases, there was a span of 13 bases. Here the CDR3 reads CASRKWGVTDTQYF. The CDR3, as DNA: TGTGCCAGCAGGAAATGGGGGGTAACAGATACGCAGTATTTT.

The rearrangement joins TRBV5-1 to TRBJ1-2; tentatively, D is TRBD1 (6 bases). The ends were cut back, 0 bases at V and 2 bases at J, with 11 bases in the middle. The CDR3 runs to 15 residues. CDR1 and CDR2 (germline): SGHRS, YFSETQ. The CDR3 bases are TGCGCCAGCAGCTTGGAACCTACAGGGAACTATGGCTACACCTTC. It translates to CASSLEPTGNYGYTF. The complete variable domain, with remaining parts taken from reference TRBV5-1 and TRBJ1-2, reads KAGVTQTPRYLIKTRGQQVTLSCSPISGHRSVSWYQQTPGQGLQFLFEYFSETQRNKGNFPGRFSGRQFSNSRSEMNVSTLELGDSALYLCASSLEPTGNYGYTFGSGTRLTVV.

The sample holds a few counts of this clonotype. V usage is TRBV29-1 and J usage is TRBJ1-1; TRBD1 matches 9 bases. The CDR3 totals 15 residues. Germline CDR1 reads SQVTM; CDR2 reads ANQGSEA. The V gene end was trimmed by 6 bases and the J gene end by 5 bases; junction bases not matched to a gene: 13. DNA for the CDR3: TGCAGCGTGGTGGGGGACAGGGATATGGGGACTGAAGCTTTCTTT. The encoded protein is CSVVGDRDMGTEAFF.

This chain links TRBV12-3 or TRBV12-4 with TRBJ2-5; D unresolved. CDR3 length equals 15 residues. Trimming left V 2 bases short and J 3 bases short, with 13 bases between. The CDR3 loop reads CASSLFRLKEETQYF. The CDR3 coding sequence is TGTGCCAGCAGTTTATTCAGACTGAAAGAAGAGACCCAGTACTTC.

A few counts support this clonotype. The chain links TRBV6-2 or TRBV6-3 to TRBJ2-7, with 7 bases lining up with TRBD1. CDR1 and CDR2 from the germline V gene are MNHEY and SVGEGT. The ends lost 9 bases at V and 5 bases at J; junction bases unmatched: 10. This CDR3 has 13 amino acids. CDR3 sequence: CASNDRVGHEQYV. The CDR3 DNA follows: TGTGCCAGTAACGACAGGGTCGGACACGAGCAGTACGTC.

This clonotype has a handful of counts. The V gene is TRBV5-8, the J gene TRBJ1-5; D gene ambiguous. The germline V and J ends were trimmed by 0 bases and 1 base, with 14 bases remaining between them. Germline CDR1 and CDR2: SGHTS and YDEGEE. The CDR3 runs to 17 residues. The CDR3 protein is CASSLAVAAWSNQPQHF. CDR3 DNA: TGTGCCAGCAGCTTGGCTGTGGCAGCCTGGAGCAATCAGCCCCAGCATTTT.

V gene TRBV7-9 combines with J gene TRBJ2-6; D unclear. Trimming took off 3 bases at V and 4 bases at J, with 10 bases between the two ends. The germline V gene has CDR1 SEHNR and CDR2 FQNEAQ (reference sequence). The length of the CDR3 is 15 residues. The CDR3 DNA sequence: TGTGCCAGCAGCTTGGGGTTTCCCGGGGCCAACGTCCTGACTTTC. Translation gives CASSLGFPGANVLTF. Variable domain in full (rest from reference TRBV7-9 and TRBJ2-6): DTGVSQNPRHKITKRGQNVTFRCDPISEHNRLYWYRQTLGQGPEFLTYFQNEAQLEKSRLLSDRFSAERPKGSFSTLEIQRTEQGDSAMYLCASSLGFPGANVLTFGAGSRLTVL.

This clonotype was picked up one time. V is TRBV20-1 and J is TRBJ2-5; D tentatively fits TRBD1 or TRBD2 (5 bases each). The CDR3 sequence is 13 residues long. The germline V gene has CDR1 DFQATT and CDR2 SNEGSKA (reference sequence). Deletions cut 4 bases from V and 1 base from J, with 10 bases between. DNA for the CDR3: TGCAGTGCTAAACGGGGACGCCAAGAGACCCAGTACTTC. It is translated as CSAKRGRQETQYF.

This clonotype was counted between two and nine times. The chain joins TRBV6-5 to TRBJ2-1; no clear D. The CDR3 is made up of 15 amino acids. Germline assignment: CDR1 MNHEY and CDR2 SVGAGI. Trimming stripped 5 bases from V and 0 bases from J, with 11 bases between. The CDR3 loop is CASSPLTGSYNEQFF. The CDR3 DNA reads as TGTGCCAGCAGTCCCTTGACCGGCTCCTACAATGAGCAGTTCTTC.

The table lists this clonotype with a few counts. A read error may produce the germline difference seen at one junction end. This chain uses TRBV20-1 with TRBJ2-7; TRBD2 is a possible D gene (7 bases). The V gene's germline CDR1 is DFQATT and CDR2 SNEGSKA (reference sequence). The CDR3 consists of 11 residues. The CDR3 protein is CSVPRGGGLDF. The CDR3 nucleotides read TGCAGTGTTCCCCGCGGCGGGGGCTTGGACTTC.

This chain links TRBV10-3 with TRBJ2-2; D uncertain. Looked up from germline, CDR1 is ENHRY and CDR2 is SYGVKD. CDR3 length equals 13 residues. Trimming pared 3 bases from V and 6 bases from J, leaving 8 bases between. Here the CDR3 DNA reads TGTGCCATCAGTGAAGCTGTCCCCGGGGAGCTGTTTTTT. It codes for CAISEAVPGELFF.

In this sample, this clonotype turned up a few times. J is TRBJ2-5 and V is TRBV4-3, with TRBD2 matching 10 bases. Germline V gene lookup returns CDR1 LGHNA and CDR2 YSLEER. V trimming: 8 bases; J trimming: 5 bases; junction bases outside the gene matches: 5. The CDR3 consists of 13 residues. The CDR3 DNA reads TGCGCCAGCGCGAAGCGGGGGGGTGAGACCCAGTACTTC. Amino acid sequence: CASAKRGGETQYF.

This clonotype turned up a few times. V usage is TRBV4-2 and J usage is TRBJ2-2; D perhaps matches TRBD2 (5 bases). This CDR3 contains 14 residues. Germline-derived CDR1 and CDR2 are LGHNA and YNFKEQ. The germline V and J ends were trimmed by 0 bases and 6 bases, with 8 bases remaining between them. The CDR3 is CASSQDLGAGELFF. DNA for the CDR3: TGTGCCAGCAGCCAAGATCTCGGGGCCGGGGAGCTGTTTTTT.

This sequence joins TRBV5-1 and TRBJ2-6; D not resolved. The CDR3 is made up of 17 amino acids. The germline V gene encodes CDR1 SGHRS and CDR2 YFSETQ. The germline V and J ends were trimmed by 4 bases and 2 bases, with 16 bases remaining between them. The chain's CDR3 is CASSKTEGSAGANVLTF. CDR3 coding DNA: TGCGCCAGCAGCAAGACGGAAGGTAGTGCTGGGGCCAACGTCCTGACTTTC. Complete variable domain (other parts from reference TRBV5-1 and TRBJ2-6): KAGVTQTPRYLIKTRGQQVTLSCSPISGHRSVSWYQQTPGQGLQFLFEYFSETQRNKGNFPGRFSGRQFSNSRSEMNVSTLELGDSALYLCASSKTEGSAGANVLTFGAGSRLTVL.

This clonotype is a singleton in its sample. The rearrangement uses TRBV18 and TRBJ2-5, with D perhaps matching TRBD2 (6 bases). The ends were cut back, 4 bases at V and 1 base at J, with 7 bases in the middle. Germline V CDR1 and CDR2: KGHSH, LQKENI. The CDR3 consists of 13 residues. The CDR3: CASSREAQETQYF. The CDR3 DNA sequence: TGTGCCAGCTCACGGGAGGCCCAAGAGACCCAGTACTTC.

The sample holds a few counts of this clonotype. This rearrangement joins TRBV4-3 to TRBJ2-1; the D call may be TRBD1 or TRBD2 (7 bases each). CDR3 length: 15 amino acids. With 5 bases removed from V and 6 bases from J, the gap between germline ends came to 17 bases. Germline-derived CDR1 and CDR2 are LGHNA and YSLEER. For the CDR3, the DNA is TGCGCCAGCAGCGGCCGGGACAGCGGGGTCAATGAGCAGTTCTTC. Its translation is CASSGRDSGVNEQFF.

V and J are TRBV5-1 and TRBJ1-6; D uncertain. Germline lookup yields CDR1 SGHRS and CDR2 YFSETQ. Trimming took off 0 bases at V and 7 bases at J, with 8 bases between the two ends. The CDR3 spans 14 residues. The CDR3: CASSLEPGNSPLHF. CDR3 in DNA: TGCGCCAGCAGCTTGGAGCCGGGGAATTCACCCCTCCACTTT.

J is TRBJ2-7 and V is TRBV4-3; weak D call: TRBD2 (5 bases). Germline V gene lookup returns CDR1 LGHNA and CDR2 YSLEER. This CDR3 is 16 amino acids long. The V gene lost 4 bases and the J gene lost 3 bases, with 19 bases spanning the gap. CDR3 DNA: TGCGCCAGCAGCCCGCGGCCCGACGGGAAACTCTACGAGCAGTACTTC. Residues: CASSPRPDGKLYEQYF.

This clonotype was observed at least ten times. V and J are TRBV7-9 and TRBJ2-3, with D perhaps TRBD2 (6 bases). Germline V CDR1 and CDR2: SEHNR, FQNEAQ (reference sequence). The CDR3 is made up of 15 amino acids. The V end lost 3 bases, the J end lost 1 base, and 11 bases lay between the germline ends. Written as DNA, the CDR3 is TGTGCCAGCAGCTTTATTTCGGGGGGCACAGATACGCAGTATTTT. Its protein is CASSFISGGTDTQYF.

Only a few counts were recorded for this clonotype. The chain employs TRBV28 and TRBJ2-3, with 7 bases aligning to TRBD2. CDR1 and CDR2 (germline): MDHEN, SYDVKM. This CDR3 has 14 residues. The junction had 7 bases not matched to a gene; V was cut back by 5 bases and J by 5 bases. The CDR3 DNA sequence: TGTGCCAGCAGTCCTCGGTGGGAGGGAGATACGCAGTATTTT. This gives the protein CASSPRWEGDTQYF. Drawing the rest from reference TRBV28 and TRBJ2-3, the complete variable domain is DVKVTQSSRYLVKRTGEKVFLECVQDMDHENMFWYRQDPGLGLRLIYFSYDVKMKEKGDIPEGYSVSREKKERFSLILESASTNQTSMYLCASSPRWEGDTQYFGPGTRLTVL.

The sample holds many counts of this clonotype. The genes are TRBV30 and TRBJ1-1; D perhaps matches TRBD1 (6 bases). The CDR3 spans 15 residues. V shed 0 bases and J shed 1 base, with 12 bases lying between them. In germline, CDR1 is GTSNPN, CDR2 SVGIG (reference sequence). The CDR3 bases are TGTGCCTGGAGTGTCTCAACACAGGGGAACACTGAAGCTTTCTTT. This gives the protein CAWSVSTQGNTEAFF.